Below are 19 T cell receptor beta chains sequenced from a single sample in a study of T cells in Graves' hyperthyroidism and ophthalmopathy. Researchers took RNA transcripts and amplified the TCR beta CDR3 regions from them. HTBI primers drove first-round RT-PCR of the TCR CDR3. TCRdb re-derived calls from the multiplex PCR reads in MiXCR, one entry per CDR3 protein. The sample shows around 340,000 distinct CDR3 sequences, approximately 15% of them seen only once. Sequenced: blood. The source is a man aged 30-40 years with Graves' hyperthyroidism.

This clonotype has at least ten counts. The gene calls are TRBV7-2 and TRBJ2-1, with TRBD2 identical over 8 bases. Germline CDR1 reads SGHTA; CDR2 reads FQGNSA. The CDR3 has 15 residues. After removal of 4 bases from V and 8 bases from J, the junction contained 10 bases not matched to a gene. The CDR3 reads CASSSTGTRHDEQFF. CDR3 sequence (DNA): TGTGCCAGCAGCTCCACCGGGACTAGGCACGATGAGCAGTTCTTC.

This clonotype showed up many times. The CDR3 loop reads CASRLIGGNTEAFF. The CDR3 coding sequence is TGTGCCAGCAGGCTCATAGGGGGGAACACTGAAGCTTTCTTT. The chain links TRBV12-3 or TRBV12-4 to TRBJ1-1, with D perhaps matching TRBD1 (6 bases). The CDR3 extends over 14 amino acids. Trimming took off 6 bases at V and 1 base at J, with 12 bases between the two ends.

In its sample, this clonotype was seen many times. The chain employs TRBV20-1 and TRBJ1-5; a possible D gene is TRBD1 (5 bases). Germline CDR1 and CDR2: DFQATT and SNEGSKA (reference sequence). Trimming left V 2 bases short and J 4 bases short, with 12 bases between. The CDR3 sequence is 14 residues long. The CDR3 loop is CSARQGGGNQPQHF. The CDR3 region has the DNA TGCAGTGCTAGACAGGGAGGAGGGAATCAGCCCCAGCATTTT.

About this clonotype: A much larger clone lies a single base off, so this may be a read error. The chain joins TRBV24-1 to TRBJ1-2; D is perhaps TRBD1 (6 bases). Germline loops: CDR1 KGHDR, CDR2 SFDVKD. V was pared by 2 bases and J by 6 bases, with 12 bases between. CDR3 length: 14 amino acids. The CDR3 reads CATSDSDSRNGYTF. As DNA, the CDR3 is TGTGCCACCAGTGATTCGGACAGTCGGAATGGCTACACCTTC.

About this clonotype itself: This may come from a read error, since a much larger clone is one base off. This rearrangement joins TRBV7-2 to TRBJ2-7; 7 bases are a match to TRBD2. This CDR3 comprises 13 residues. J was trimmed by 8 bases and V by 5 bases; bases with no gene match: 9. Germline values: CDR1 SGHTA, CDR2 FQGNSA. Here the CDR3 DNA reads TGTGCCAGCAGCCCGAGGACTAGGAGCAAGCAGTACTTC. This sequence encodes CASSPRTRSKQYF.

This chain joins TRBV19 and TRBJ2-7; 8 bases map to TRBD1. CDR1 LNHDA and CDR2 SQIVND come from the germline V gene (reference sequence). This CDR3 spans 16 amino acids. Trimming took 3 bases from V and 6 from J; bases not matched to a gene: 13. In nucleotides, the CDR3 is TGTGCCAGTAGTATTTGGTTGGGACAGGAGGATGGCGAGCAGTACTTC. Protein: CASSIWLGQEDGEQYF.

The table lists this clonotype with many counts. V usage is TRBV7-2 and J usage is TRBJ2-5; no definite D call. Germline V gene sequence: CDR1 SGHTA, CDR2 FQGNSA. The CDR3 is 12 residues long. The ends were cut back, 4 bases at V and 3 bases at J, with 6 bases in the middle. The CDR3 region has the DNA TGTGCCAGCAGCTACGGAAAAGAGACCCAGTACTTC. It yields the protein CASSYGKETQYF. The variable domain in full, completed from reference TRBV7-2 and TRBJ2-5, reads GAGVSQSPSNKVTEKGKDVELRCDPISGHTALYWYRQSLGQGLEFLIYFQGNSAPDKSGLPSDRFSAERTGGSVSTLTIQRTQQEDSAVYLCASSYGKETQYFGPGTRLLVL.

With regard to this clonotype: A read error is possible here, since a much larger clone lies one base away. The J gene is TRBJ1-1, the V gene TRBV12-3 or TRBV12-4; D is possibly TRBD1 (5 bases). This CDR3 has 15 amino acids. Trimming removed 7 bases from V and 4 bases from J, with 19 bases in between. CDR3 region: CASNENWGVSTEAFF. In nucleotides, the CDR3 is TGTGCCAGCAACGAAAACTGGGGGGTGAGCACTGAAGCTTTCTTT.

This clonotype has at least ten counts. The rearrangement links TRBV11-2 to TRBJ1-2, with a weak D call TRBD1 (5 bases). The CDR3 extends over 14 amino acids. The V and J ends lost 5 bases and 3 bases respectively, with 13 bases between them. In germline, CDR1 is SGHAT, CDR2 FQNNGV. CDR3 coding DNA: TGTGCCAGCAGCAATTCAGCAGGGTACTATGGCTACACCTTC. Translated, it gives CASSNSAGYYGYTF.

The rearrangement links TRBV20-1 to TRBJ2-1; either TRBD1 or TRBD2 may fit D (6 bases each). The CDR3 spans 16 residues. The V end lost 0 bases, the J end lost 3 bases, and 15 bases lay between the germline ends. Per the germline V gene, CDR1 is DFQATT and CDR2 is SNEGSKA (reference sequence). The CDR3 nucleotides read TGCAGTGCTAGAGATCTTGCGGGACAATACTACAATGAGCAGTTCTTC. Protein sequence: CSARDLAGQYYNEQFF.

This clonotype occurred many times. This chain joins TRBV12-3 or TRBV12-4 and TRBJ2-3; 7 nucleotides line up with TRBD1. V dropped 6 bases and J dropped 4; count of bases not matched to a gene: 7. This CDR3 comprises 14 residues. CDR3 bases: TGTGCCAGCAGCCCCAGGGGGAGCCCAGATACGCAGTATTTT. This gives the protein CASSPRGSPDTQYF.

The chain couples TRBV24-1 to TRBJ2-1; D is unresolved. V was trimmed by 2 bases and J by 7 bases, leaving 11 bases between them. CDR1 is KGHDR and CDR2 is SFDVKD in the germline V gene. The CDR3 has 14 residues. CDR3 sequence reads: CATSDWGAANEQFF. The CDR3 DNA is TGTGCCACCAGTGATTGGGGTGCGGCAAATGAGCAGTTCTTC.

This clonotype showed up many times. The chain employs TRBV2 and TRBJ2-7; D may be TRBD2 (6 bases). Trimming pared 1 base from V and 2 bases from J, leaving 9 bases between. Looked up from germline, CDR1 is SNHLY and CDR2 is FYNNEI. CDR3 length: 14 residues. The CDR3 DNA reads as TGTGCCAGCAGTGAAGTAGCGGCAACCTACGAGCAGTACTTC. Protein: CASSEVAATYEQYF.

Of note for this clonotype: With a much larger clone just one base away, this may be a read error. V usage is TRBV2 and J usage is TRBJ1-2; D not resolved. The CDR3 totals 12 residues. Trimming removed 7 bases at V and 4 bases at J, with 10 bases between. Germline-derived CDR1 and CDR2 are SNHLY and FYNNEI. The CDR3 region is CASTPAFYGYTF. In DNA form, the CDR3 reads TGTGCCAGCACCCCCGCGTTCTATGGCTACACCTTC.

This clonotype has at least ten counts. J is TRBJ1-2 and V is TRBV27; 7 bases fit TRBD1. CDR1 is MNHEY and CDR2 is SMNVEV in the germline V gene (reference sequence). This CDR3 region has 17 residues. The J segment lost 8 bases and the V segment lost 6 bases, leaving 21 bases of the junction unmatched. The CDR3 here is CASRSRPGQSALSGYTF. The DNA of the CDR3 is TGTGCCAGCAGATCCCGCCCGGGACAGAGCGCCCTATCGGGCTACACCTTC.

This clonotype was seen repeatedly, ten times or more. V is TRBV18 and J is TRBJ2-2, with no clear D. With 1 base removed from V and 6 bases from J, the gap between germline ends came to 3 bases. Germline V gene lookup returns CDR1 KGHSH and CDR2 LQKENI. The length of the CDR3 is 12 residues. In nucleotides, the CDR3 is TGTGCCAGCTCACCACGCGCCGGGGAGCTGTTTTTT. Its protein product is CASSPRAGELFF.

Ten or more counts support this clonotype. The chain couples TRBV2 to TRBJ2-2; 9 nucleotides agree with TRBD1. The J segment lost 4 bases and the V segment lost 6 bases, leaving 12 bases of the junction unmatched. Germline V gene sequence: CDR1 SNHLY, CDR2 FYNNEI. The CDR3 covers 17 residues. This chain's CDR3 is CASRGERRTGVTGELFF. The CDR3 region has the DNA TGTGCCAGCAGAGGGGAACGGAGGACAGGGGTCACCGGGGAGCTGTTTTTT.

This clonotype was counted many times. The V call is TRBV10-3, the J call TRBJ2-3; 14 bases match TRBD2. Germline-derived CDR1 and CDR2 are ENHRY and SYGVKD. The CDR3 is 18 amino acids. V dropped 0 bases and J dropped 6; count of bases not matched to a gene: 8. This chain's CDR3 is CAISESRTSGRSLDTQYF. CDR3 sequence (DNA): TGTGCCATCAGTGAGTCGCGGACTAGCGGGAGGTCCTTGGATACGCAGTATTTT.

This clonotype came up many times. J is TRBJ2-1 and V is TRBV11-2; D unclear. Trimming stripped 4 bases from V and 0 bases from J, with 10 bases between. Germline CDR1 SGHAT, CDR2 FQNNGV. The CDR3 is 15 residues long. The CDR3 bases are TGTGCCAGCAGCTCAAAATACAGCTCCTACAATGAGCAGTTCTTC. Its translation is CASSSKYSSYNEQFF. The entire variable domain, with the rest obtained from reference TRBV11-2 and TRBJ2-1, is as follows: EAGVAQSPRYKIIEKRQSVAFWCNPISGHATLYWYQQILGQGPKLLIQFQNNGVVDDSQLPKDRFSAERLKGVDSTLKIQPAKLEDSAVYLCASSSKYSSYNEQFFGPGTRLTVL.